Shown below are 14 T cell receptor beta chains from a single sample sequenced in a study of blood T cell repertoires in COVID-19 (dated by TCRdb to 2020 to 2022). The library came from the immunoSEQ multiplex PCR assay. TCRdb obtained this table from immuneACCESS and retained in-frame rearrangements with V and J assigned. These tables miss some clones; where compared with another copy, unresolved V genes account for less than half of the shortfall, and the remainder is unexplained. Recorded for this sample are around 500,000 clones; less than 90% of them occurred a single time. 8% to 9.5% of the sample rests with the top ten. The source material was PBMCs or T cells enriched from blood (not recorded which). These receptor sequences come from an older woman who had recovered from COVID-19.

The V and J genes are TRBV2 and TRBJ1-1; D is uncertain. The CDR3 length is 13 residues. In germline, CDR1 is SNHLY, CDR2 FYNNEI. Trimming shortened V by 4 bases and J by 0 bases, and 6 bases separated the two germline ends. The CDR3 region has the DNA TGTGCCAGCAGTGCGGAGGTGAACACTGAAGCTTTCTTT. It translates to CASSAEVNTEAFF.

The chain carries TRBV5-4 and TRBJ2-6, with a possible D match to TRBD1 (6 bases). The CDR3 is 15 amino acids. From germline, CDR1 is SGHNT and CDR2 YYREEE (reference sequence). V shed 2 bases and J shed 2 bases, with 8 bases lying between them. CDR3 bases: TGTGCCAGCAGCTTAGGGGGTACTGGGGCCAACGTCCTGACTTTC. It encodes CASSLGGTGANVLTF.

V is TRBV28 and J is TRBJ1-2, with a possible D match to TRBD1 (6 bases). V lost 1 base to trimming and J lost 1 base, with 10 bases between them. This CDR3 has 15 amino acids. Germline V gene lookup returns CDR1 MDHEN and CDR2 SYDVKM. The DNA of the CDR3 is TGTGCCAGCAGTTTATACAGGGTATATAACTATGGCTACACCTTC. It is translated as CASSLYRVYNYGYTF.

This clone was found a few times. The V call is TRBV24-1, the J call TRBJ2-1; D perhaps matches TRBD1 (6 bases). V was pared by 0 bases and J by 0 bases, with 17 bases between. The germline CDR1 and CDR2 sequences are KGHDR and SFDVKD. This CDR3 has 19 amino acids. In DNA, the CDR3 is TGTGCCACCAGTGATTTGGGTAAAACACAGGGAAGCTCCTACAATGAGCAGTTCTTC. Its translation is CATSDLGKTQGSSYNEQFF.

The gene calls are TRBV24-1 and TRBJ2-3, with 10 nucleotides matching TRBD2. The J segment lost 1 base and the V segment lost 3 bases, leaving 9 bases of the junction unmatched. The CDR3 has 18 amino acids. Germline V CDR1 and CDR2: KGHDR, SFDVKD. CDR3 sequence: CATSDRSVAGGRTDTQYF. CDR3 sequence (DNA): TGTGCCACCAGTGATCGGTCCGTAGCGGGGGGACGCACAGATACGCAGTATTTT.

The chain employs TRBV19 and TRBJ1-5, with D uncertain. V gave up 5 bases and J gave up 2 bases, with 13 bases separating them. Germline V gives CDR1 LNHDA, CDR2 SQIVND (reference sequence). CDR3 length: 15 residues. The CDR3 nucleotides read TGTGCCAGTAGTGACGAGGCGTGGGGCAATCAGCCCCAGCATTTT. Translated, it gives CASSDEAWGNQPQHF.

The chain carries TRBV2 and TRBJ1-3, with D unresolved. V was shortened by 5 bases and J by 2 bases, with 10 bases between the two germline ends. The germline V gene encodes CDR1 SNHLY and CDR2 FYNNEI. The CDR3 sequence is 14 residues long. The CDR3 sequence is CASSSTPAGNTIYF. CDR3 coding DNA: TGTGCCAGCAGTTCAACCCCAGCTGGAAACACCATATATTTT.

The V and J genes are TRBV5-1 and TRBJ2-3; 7 bases map to TRBD2. Trimming took 6 bases from V and 5 from J; bases not matched to a gene: 6. The CDR3 covers 13 residues. Germline V lookup: CDR1 SGHRS, CDR2 YFSETQ. CDR3 coding DNA: TGCGCCAGCACCCGGGGGGTGGGAGATACGCAGTATTTT. As protein: CASTRGVGDTQYF.

V is TRBV2 and J is TRBJ1-4, with 7 bases matching TRBD1. The CDR3 extends over 15 amino acids. Germline V lookup: CDR1 SNHLY, CDR2 FYNNEI. With 6 bases clipped from V and 8 bases from J, the junction kept 12 bases outside the gene matches. CDR3 sequence reads: CASRMTGLFGEKLFF. Here the CDR3 DNA reads TGTGCCAGCAGGATGACAGGGTTGTTTGGGGAAAAACTGTTTTTT.

The chain is built from TRBV19 and TRBJ1-2; TRBD1 is a possible D gene (5 bases). The CDR3 length is 13 residues. The germline gives CDR1 LNHDA, CDR2 SQIVND (reference sequence). V lost 7 bases, J lost 3 bases, and 12 bases lay in between. The CDR3 sequence: CASKSQGYYGYTF. The CDR3, as DNA: TGTGCCAGTAAGAGTCAGGGTTACTATGGCTACACCTTC.

The chain carries TRBV6-5 and TRBJ1-2; TRBD1 matches at 10 bases. CDR3 length equals 14 residues. V trimming: 2 bases; J trimming: 7 bases; junction bases outside the gene matches: 4. Germline CDR1 and CDR2: MNHEY and SVGAGI. CDR3 bases: TGTGCCAGCAGTTACCGGGGACAGGGGTTTGGCTACACCTTC. As protein: CASSYRGQGFGYTF.

The chain uses TRBV7-2 and TRBJ1-1; no reliable D call. The CDR3 loop spans 13 amino acids. The V gene lost 1 base and the J gene lost 3 bases, with 6 bases spanning the gap. Germline V gene sequence: CDR1 SGHTA, CDR2 FQGNSA. CDR3 sequence: CASSLEPYTEAFF. CDR3 bases: TGTGCCAGCAGCTTAGAGCCGTACACTGAAGCTTTCTTT.

The V gene is TRBV5-6, the J gene TRBJ2-4; 7 bases are a match to TRBD2. V was clipped by 4 bases and J by 0 bases; unmatched bases: 13. There are 18 residues in the CDR3. Germline V gene sequence: CDR1 SGHDT, CDR2 YYEEEE. CDR3 amino acids: CASSLTAAGVIAKNIQYF. The DNA for the CDR3 is TGTGCCAGCAGCCTTACCGCCGCGGGGGTAATAGCCAAAAACATTCAGTACTTC.

The count of this clone is one. The chain combines TRBV18 with TRBJ2-7; possible D gene TRBD2, 5 bases. CDR1 is KGHSH, CDR2 LQKENI, per germline. This CDR3 region has 14 residues. The V gene lost 2 bases and the J gene lost 3 bases, with 11 bases spanning the gap. The CDR3 loop reads CASSPSGVSYEQYV. As DNA, the CDR3 is TGTGCCAGCTCACCATCCGGGGTGAGCTACGAGCAGTACGTC.